The rows below give T cell receptor beta chains drawn from one sample of a study of CD8+ T cells in alopecia areata. TCRdb's copy holds only in-frame clones and misses some; the assay was immunoSEQ multiplex PCR. The sample comprises some 110,000 clones, less than 75% of which are singletons, and over 9% rests with the top ten. Sample: CD8+ T cells sorted from blood, taken at week 24, from a patient treated with tofacitinib. The receptors originated from a human donor with alopecia areata. The CDR3 runs from the conserved cysteine through the conserved F or W. D genes are given only for firm matches.

v_gene	j_gene	d_gene	CDR3aa	CDR3nt
TRBV10-3	TRBJ2-3	-	CAITPEPQSPHTQYF	TGTGCCATCACCCCGGAGCCGCAATCGCCTCATACGCAGTATTTT
TRBV5-6	TRBJ1-1	-	CASSSDTGLTEAFF	TGTGCCAGCAGCTCGGACACAGGGCTCACTGAAGCTTTCTTT
TRBV27	TRBJ1-5	-	CASSSFEGVDQPQHF	TGTGCCAGCAGTAGCTTCGAGGGGGTCGATCAGCCCCAGCATTTT
TRBV5-1	TRBJ2-5	TRBD1	CASSAMGQGQETQYF	TGCGCCAGCAGCGCAATGGGACAGGGGCAAGAGACCCAGTACTTC
TRBV6-5	TRBJ1-2	-	CASRPDRPYGYTF	TGTGCCAGCAGACCCGACAGACCCTATGGCTACACCTTC
TRBV7-2	TRBJ1-6	-	CASSLEMIEGNSPLHF	TGTGCCAGCAGCTTAGAGATGATAGAGGGGAATTCACCCCTCCACTTT
TRBV5-1	TRBJ2-1	TRBD1	CASSLVQGSYNEQFF	TGCGCCAGCAGCTTGGTACAGGGGTCCTACAATGAGCAGTTCTTC
TRBV5-1	TRBJ1-1	-	CASSQTRTGLGTEAFF	TGCGCCAGCAGCCAGACAAGGACCGGGCTCGGCACTGAAGCTTTCTTT
TRBV4-1	TRBJ2-5	TRBD2	CASSQVGGRGAGETQYF	TGCGCCAGCAGCCAAGTAGGGGGGCGGGGGGCCGGCGAGACCCAGTACTTC
TRBV5-1	TRBJ2-1	-	CASSLESSYNEQFF	TGCGCCAGCAGCTTGGAGAGCTCCTACAATGAGCAGTTCTTC